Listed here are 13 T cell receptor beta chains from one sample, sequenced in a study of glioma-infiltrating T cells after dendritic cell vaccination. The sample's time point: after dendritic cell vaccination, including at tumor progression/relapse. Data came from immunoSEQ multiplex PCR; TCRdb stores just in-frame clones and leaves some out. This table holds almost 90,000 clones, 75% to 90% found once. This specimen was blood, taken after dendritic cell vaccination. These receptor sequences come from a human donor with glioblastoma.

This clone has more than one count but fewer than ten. CDR3 sequence (DNA): TGTGCCAGCAGCTTAGACGGTTACAATGAGCAGTTCTTC. Translating it yields CASSLDGYNEQFF. This chain uses TRBV7-2 with TRBJ2-1; D is unclear. The CDR3 covers 13 residues. Germline loops: CDR1 SGHTA, CDR2 FQGNSA. V was cut by 1 base and J by 4 bases, with 5 bases left in between.

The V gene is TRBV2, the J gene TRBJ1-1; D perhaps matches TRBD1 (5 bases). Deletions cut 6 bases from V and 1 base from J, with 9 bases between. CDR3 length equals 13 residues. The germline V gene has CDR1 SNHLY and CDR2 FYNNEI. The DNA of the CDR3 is TGTGCCAGCAGGCCCGACAGGAACACTGAAGCTTTCTTT. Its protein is CASRPDRNTEAFF. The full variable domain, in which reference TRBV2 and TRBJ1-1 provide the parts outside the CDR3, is EPEVTQTPSHQVTQMGQEVILRCVPISNHLYFYWYRQILGQKVEFLVSFYNNEISEKSEIFDDQFSVERPDGSNFTLKIRSTKLEDSAMYFCASRPDRNTEAFFGQGTRLTVV.

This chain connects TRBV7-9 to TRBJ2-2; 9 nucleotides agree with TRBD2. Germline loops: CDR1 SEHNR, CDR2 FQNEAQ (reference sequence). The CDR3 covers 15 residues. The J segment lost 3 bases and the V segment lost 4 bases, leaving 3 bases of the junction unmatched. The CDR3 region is CASSSRLADTGELFF. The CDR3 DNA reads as TGTGCCAGCAGCTCCCGACTAGCGGACACCGGGGAGCTGTTTTTT.

CDR3 nucleotide sequence: TGTGCCTGCTCAACAACCTACGAGCAGTACTTC. Protein sequence: CACSTTYEQYF. The rearrangement joins TRBV30 to TRBJ2-7; D not certain. Trimming removed 6 bases from V and 2 bases from J, with 8 bases in between. The length of the CDR3 is 11 residues. Germline assignment: CDR1 GTSNPN and CDR2 SVGIG (reference sequence).

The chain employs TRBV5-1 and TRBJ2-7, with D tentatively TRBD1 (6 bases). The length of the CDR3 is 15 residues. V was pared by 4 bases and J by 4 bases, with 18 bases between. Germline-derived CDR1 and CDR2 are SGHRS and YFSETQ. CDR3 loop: CASSIASGTIYEQYF. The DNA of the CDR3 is TGCGCCAGCAGCATAGCTTCCGGGACAATTTACGAGCAGTACTTC.

In nucleotides, the CDR3 is TGTGCCAGCTCACCAGCGCAGGTTACGGTCACCTACAATGAGCAGTTCTTC. It translates to CASSPAQVTVTYNEQFF. This chain links TRBV18 with TRBJ2-1; D is uncertain. Germline values: CDR1 KGHSH, CDR2 LQKENI. The CDR3 extends over 17 amino acids. The germline V and J ends were trimmed by 2 bases and 2 bases, with 16 bases remaining between them.

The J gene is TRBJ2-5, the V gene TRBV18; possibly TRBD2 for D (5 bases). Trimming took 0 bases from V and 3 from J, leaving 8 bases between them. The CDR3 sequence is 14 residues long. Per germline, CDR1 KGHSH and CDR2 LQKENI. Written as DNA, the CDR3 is TGTGCCAGCTCACCACCAGCGGAAGAAGAGACCCAGTACTTC. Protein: CASSPPAEEETQYF.

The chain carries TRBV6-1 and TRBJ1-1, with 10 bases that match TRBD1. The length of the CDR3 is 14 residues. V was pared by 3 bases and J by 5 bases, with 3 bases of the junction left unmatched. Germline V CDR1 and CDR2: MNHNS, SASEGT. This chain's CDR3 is CASSETGGWTEAFF. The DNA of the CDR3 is TGTGCCAGCAGTGAGACAGGGGGCTGGACTGAAGCTTTCTTT.

The CDR3 reads CASSQPGQDRYGYTF. In nucleotides, the CDR3 is TGCGCCAGCAGCCAACCGGGACAGGATCGCTATGGCTACACCTTC. The J gene is TRBJ1-2, the V gene TRBV4-1; TRBD1 matches 8 bases. The CDR3 contains 15 residues. Per the germline V gene, CDR1 is MGHRA and CDR2 is YSYEKL. V gave up 2 bases and J gave up 4 bases; unmatched junction bases: 6.

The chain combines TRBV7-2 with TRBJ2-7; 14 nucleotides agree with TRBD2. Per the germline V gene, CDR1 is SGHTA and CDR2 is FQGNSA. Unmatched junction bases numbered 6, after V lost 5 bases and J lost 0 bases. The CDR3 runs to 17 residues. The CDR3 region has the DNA TGTGCCAGCAGCCACAGACTAGCGGGGGGGCCCTCCTACGAGCAGTACTTC. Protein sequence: CASSHRLAGGPSYEQYF.

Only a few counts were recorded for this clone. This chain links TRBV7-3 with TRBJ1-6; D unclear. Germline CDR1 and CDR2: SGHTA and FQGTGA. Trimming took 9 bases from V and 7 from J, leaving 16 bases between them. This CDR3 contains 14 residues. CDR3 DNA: TGTGCCAGTTCTTGGACTGGAACCAATTCACCCCTCCACTTT. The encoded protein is CASSWTGTNSPLHF.

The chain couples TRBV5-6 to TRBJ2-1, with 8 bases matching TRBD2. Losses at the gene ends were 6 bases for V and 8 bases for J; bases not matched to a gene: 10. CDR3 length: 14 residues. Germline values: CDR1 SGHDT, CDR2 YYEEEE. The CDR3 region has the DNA TGTGCCAGCAATGACGGGGGGGCCAGGGATGAGCAGTTCTTC. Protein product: CASNDGGARDEQFF.

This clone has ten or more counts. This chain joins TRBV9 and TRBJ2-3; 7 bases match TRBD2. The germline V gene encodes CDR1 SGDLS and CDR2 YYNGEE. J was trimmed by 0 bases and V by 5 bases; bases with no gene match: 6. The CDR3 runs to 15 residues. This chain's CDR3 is CASRSGRESTDTQYF. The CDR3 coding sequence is TGTGCCAGCAGGTCGGGGCGGGAGAGCACAGATACGCAGTATTTT.